This TCR beta chain was sequenced in a study of T cells in Graves' hyperthyroidism and ophthalmopathy. Study-wide points: Expanded thyroid clonotypes (above 0.001) were mostly also found in blood.

RNA transcripts served as the template for amplifying TCR beta CDR3 regions. RT-PCR in the first round (using the HTBI primer set) targeted the TCR CDR3. In TCRdb, the multiplex PCR reads were re-called with MiXCR into one record per CDR3 protein. In the table there are 500,000 to 550,000 distinct CDR3 sequences, more than 20% of which are singletons. Diagnostic decisions used clinical symptoms, serum thyroxine and TRAb, thyroid ultrasound and orbital computed tomography. The germline V and J ends were trimmed by 5 bases and 4 bases, with 14 bases remaining between them. The V gene's germline CDR1 is SGHNT and CDR2 YENEEA. This CDR3 region has 15 residues. This clonotype was seen repeatedly, ten times or more. Its antigen is still unknown.

This receptor was obtained from a man between 18 and 35 years old with Graves' hyperthyroidism. The rearrangement joins TRBV11-3 to TRBJ2-2, with D maybe TRBD1 (7 bases). The sequencing input was blood. The CDR3 DNA reads as TGTGCCAGCAGCCGCCAGGGGGGCGGCACCGGGGAGCTGTTTTTT. Translated, it gives CASSRQGGGTGELFF.